The following is a TCR beta chain sequence with its context. The antigen is not known. The data were taken from a study of beta chain features in type 1 diabetes. Looking at the study overall: Taken together, all samples contributed nearly 110 million examined sorted cells.

The isolated RNA, all of it, was reverse transcribed, so expressed TCRB transcripts were what got sequenced. TCRdb keeps only in-frame clones here, not all; method: immunoSEQ multiplex PCR. Among around 400,000 clones listed, roughly 12% were seen once. Findings of the study overall: All four CD4+ subsets of Type 1 diabetes patients contained TCRB CDR3s that were moderately but significantly shorter.

Germline values: CDR1 MNHEY, CDR2 SMNVEV (reference sequence). Trimming took 4 bases from V and 1 from J, leaving 17 bases between them. The CDR3 totals 17 residues. This clonotype was obtained from a man aged 18 to 29 in good health. This rearrangement joins TRBV27 to TRBJ2-4; a possible D gene is TRBD1 (6 bases). Sequencing was performed on naive CD4+ T cells from blood. The CDR3 DNA sequence: TGTGCCAGCAGTTCTCACCTACTGGGGGCGGCCAAAAACATTCAGTACTTC. Protein: CASSSHLLGAAKNIQYF.